These 10 T cell receptor beta chains were sequenced from one sample in a study of shared clonotypes between healthy human individuals. Naive-designated CD8 cells lacked CD45RO, were positively enriched for CCR7, and omitted terminally differentiated effector memory CD45RA+ cells. The repertoire was sequenced with immunoSEQ multiplex PCR; TCRdb's copy has only in-frame clones and lacks some. The sample has fewer than 700,000 clones, 85% to 95% seen once; the top ten hold approximately 0.11%. The material sequenced was naive CD8+ T cells sorted from blood. The receptors were sampled from a woman in her twenties or thirties in good health.

This chain connects TRBV5-1 to TRBJ1-1; TRBD1 matches at 10 bases. The CDR3 spans 17 residues. V was pared by 4 bases and J by 0 bases, with 9 bases of the junction left unmatched. The V gene's germline CDR1 is SGHRS and CDR2 YFSETQ. CDR3 coding DNA: TGCGCCAGCAGCACCGGACAGGGGGGATACATGAACACTGAAGCTTTCTTT. It specifies CASSTGQGGYMNTEAFF.

The CDR3 DNA follows: TGTGCCAGCAGCTTGACTCAGGGACGATTCTATGGCTACACCTTC. Translating gives CASSLTQGRFYGYTF. The rearrangement joins TRBV5-6 to TRBJ1-2, with D maybe TRBD1 (5 bases). Germline V gene lookup returns CDR1 SGHDT and CDR2 YYEEEE. The CDR3 is 15 amino acids. V was clipped by 1 base and J by 4 bases, with 14 bases between them.

The chain recombines TRBV19 with TRBJ2-5; no definite D call. Gene TRBJ2-7 matches the end of the DNA better, so the J call may be wrong. Germline values: CDR1 LNHDA, CDR2 SQIVND (reference sequence). The CDR3 is 13 amino acids. The CDR3 is CASSPLNGYEQYF. DNA of the CDR3: TGTGCCAGTAGCCCCCTTAATGGGTACGAGCAGTACTTC.

Note on this clone: One end of the junction does not line up with germline, which may come from a read error. The chain joins TRBV7-9 to TRBJ2-7; D is possibly TRBD1 (5 bases). This CDR3 has 13 residues. Germline V gene sequence: CDR1 SEHNR, CDR2 FQNEAQ (reference sequence). The CDR3 protein is CASSPGQGDEQYF. CDR3 coding DNA: TGCGCCAGCAGCCCCGGGCAGGGCGACGAGCAGTACTTC.

The V and J genes are TRBV9 and TRBJ2-2; TRBD2 matches 7 bases. V lost 7 bases, J lost 7 bases, and 4 bases stayed unmatched. Germline CDR1 and CDR2: SGDLS and YYNGEE. This CDR3 is 12 amino acids long. The CDR3 loop reads CASSGGGGELFF. CDR3 in DNA: TGTGCCAGCTCCGGCGGGGGCGGGGAGCTGTTTTTT.

The V call is TRBV19, the J call TRBJ2-7; D is perhaps TRBD1 or TRBD2 (5 bases each). There are 13 residues in the CDR3. From germline, CDR1 is LNHDA and CDR2 SQIVND (reference sequence). V was clipped by 6 bases and J by 4 bases, with 13 bases between them. The CDR3 protein is CASRAGATYEQYF. In DNA, the CDR3 is TGTGCCAGTAGGGCCGGGGCTACGTACGAGCAGTACTTC.

The chain uses TRBV19 and TRBJ2-3, with 8 bases aligning to TRBD2. The CDR3 has 15 residues. V lost 3 bases, J lost 4 bases, and 6 bases stayed unmatched. Germline CDR1 LNHDA, CDR2 SQIVND (reference sequence). CDR3 DNA sequence: TGTGCCAGTAGTATCAGCGGGAGACGGCCAGATACGCAGTATTTT. Protein sequence: CASSISGRRPDTQYF.

This sequence joins TRBV29-1 and TRBJ1-2; D is perhaps TRBD1 (5 bases). Germline V gives CDR1 SQVTM, CDR2 ANQGSEA. The CDR3 runs 13 residues. Trimming left V 1 base short and J 4 bases short, with 10 bases between. The CDR3 DNA is TGCAGCGTTGAAGGAGGGGCCTTCTATGGCTACACCTTC. As protein: CSVEGGAFYGYTF.

V gene TRBV28 combines with J gene TRBJ2-1, with D perhaps given as TRBD1 or TRBD2 (5 bases each). Germline V gives CDR1 MDHEN, CDR2 SYDVKM. This CDR3 is built from 15 residues. Trimming shortened V by 5 bases and J by 6 bases, and 17 bases separated the two germline ends. The CDR3 sequence: CASSIRDGRLNEQFF. In DNA, the CDR3 is TGTGCCAGCAGTATCCGGGACGGGCGGCTCAATGAGCAGTTCTTC.

The chain combines TRBV28 with TRBJ2-7; D is unresolved. The CDR3 spans 14 residues. The germline gives CDR1 MDHEN, CDR2 SYDVKM. V was trimmed by 2 bases and J by 3 bases, leaving 11 bases between them. The CDR3, as DNA: TGTGCCAGCAGTTTAGGGTCTACTTACTACGAGCAGTACTTC. Its protein product is CASSLGSTYYEQYF.